These 21 T cell receptor beta chains originate from one sample sequenced in a study of regulatory T cells in long-lasting Graves disease. Stated time point: persistent/refractory GD, antithyroid drugs over 5 years with positive TRAb. Following extraction of RNA from PBMCs, that RNA was used to make the TCR library. iRepertoire HTBI primers and Arm-PCR of CDR3 regions built TCR beta libraries. One entry per CDR3 protein, called by TCRdb with MiXCR from the multiplex PCR reads. This sample has 400,000 to 500,000 distinct CDR3 sequences, with around 20% found just once. Sequencing was performed on peripheral blood mononuclear cells (PBMCs), taken when the disease was refractory, from a patient treated with antithyroid drugs. The receptors stem from a female donor with Graves disease.

This clonotype was seen only a few times. V and J are TRBV29-1 and TRBJ2-7; D gene ambiguous. Trimming left V 3 bases short and J 1 base short, with 10 bases between. Germline V lookup: CDR1 SQVTM, CDR2 ANQGSEA. The CDR3 is 13 amino acids. The CDR3 DNA follows: TGCAGCGTTGATACGGGCCGGTCCTACGAGCAGTACTTC. This codes for CSVDTGRSYEQYF.

This clonotype was recorded at least ten times. This rearrangement joins TRBV28 to TRBJ1-5; no reliable D call. Trimming stripped 8 bases from V and 5 bases from J, with 16 bases between. The CDR3 loop spans 14 amino acids. Germline CDR1 reads MDHEN; CDR2 reads SYDVKM. The CDR3 nucleotides are TGTGCCAGCGGAAATCCTACCTATTATCAGCCCCAGCATTTT. Amino acids: CASGNPTYYQPQHF.

This clonotype was observed many times. This sequence joins TRBV4-3 and TRBJ1-4; D not resolved. The CDR3 runs 15 residues. CDR1 is LGHNA and CDR2 is YSLEER in the germline V gene. V was shortened by 2 bases and J by 4 bases, with 11 bases between the two germline ends. The CDR3 DNA reads TGCGCCAGCAGCCAAAGCCTCGGATTTAATGAAAAACTGTTTTTT. Translating gives CASSQSLGFNEKLFF.

This clonotype was observed a handful of times. The gene calls are TRBV15 and TRBJ1-5, with unresolved D. The CDR3 has 15 amino acids. The V end was cut by 4 bases, the J end by 3 bases, with 13 bases between. The V gene's germline CDR1 is LNHNV and CDR2 YYDKDF (reference sequence). CDR3 DNA: TGTGCCACCAGCATTGACCGGGCCATCAATCAGCCCCAGCATTTT. This gives the protein CATSIDRAINQPQHF.

The sample holds many counts of this clonotype. This CDR3 reads CASSTGTGVQETQYF. DNA of the CDR3: TGTGCCAGCAGTACCGGGACAGGGGTCCAAGAGACCCAGTACTTC. The rearrangement uses TRBV12-3 or TRBV12-4 and TRBJ2-5; 10 bases align to TRBD1. Losses at the gene ends were 5 bases for V and 1 base for J; bases not matched to a gene: 4. The CDR3 runs to 15 residues.

This clonotype was seen once. This may be a read error, as it is one base from a much larger clone. The chain carries TRBV6-4 and TRBJ1-2; 7 bases fit TRBD1. This CDR3 region has 14 residues. Germline V gene data show CDR1 as MRHNA and CDR2 as SNTAGT. V shed 5 bases and J 3 bases; nucleotides not matched to a gene: 6. CDR3 nucleotides: TGTGCCAGCAGTTTGGGACAGTTGGACTATGGCTACACCTTC. It specifies CASSLGQLDYGYTF.

The chain joins TRBV24-1 to TRBJ2-3, with 10 bases lining up with TRBD2. The CDR3 is made up of 16 amino acids. Germline V gene lookup returns CDR1 KGHDR and CDR2 SFDVKD. V trimming: 4 bases; J trimming: 4 bases; junction bases outside the gene matches: 7. CDR3 region: CATSDEGGTSADTQYF. The CDR3 nucleotides read TGTGCCACCAGTGACGAGGGGGGGACTAGCGCAGATACGCAGTATTTT.

This clonotype came up many times. This sequence joins TRBV20-1 and TRBJ1-1; tentatively, D is TRBD1 (5 bases). Trimming removed 3 bases from V and 4 bases from J, with 9 bases in between. The CDR3 is made up of 12 amino acids. Germline V gene data show CDR1 as DFQATT and CDR2 as SNEGSKA (reference sequence). CDR3 protein: CSASGGTTEAFF. CDR3 coding DNA: TGCAGTGCTAGTGGCGGGACCACTGAAGCTTTCTTT.

This clonotype was found many times. CDR3 DNA sequence: TGTGCCAGCAGTTATTCAGGGGGCTCGGGAGGCTACACCTTC. The encoded protein is CASSYSGGSGGYTF. The rearrangement links TRBV6-5 to TRBJ1-2, with 8 positions matching TRBD1. The trim removed 3 bases at V and 8 bases at J, leaving 8 bases unmatched. This CDR3 spans 14 amino acids. Per germline, CDR1 MNHEY and CDR2 SVGAGI.

This chain links TRBV19 with TRBJ1-1; the D gene is possibly TRBD1 (6 bases). The germline gives CDR1 LNHDA, CDR2 SQIVND (reference sequence). Trimming removed 3 bases at V and 4 bases at J, with 12 bases between. The CDR3 consists of 14 residues. The CDR3 sequence is CASSIGGGPTEAFF. Here the CDR3 DNA reads TGTGCCAGTAGTATTGGGGGGGGCCCCACTGAAGCTTTCTTT.

This clonotype showed up many times. The chain recombines TRBV27 with TRBJ1-2; the match to TRBD1 covers 12 bases. The CDR3 runs 18 residues. Germline lookup yields CDR1 MNHEY and CDR2 SMNVEV (reference sequence). With V trimmed by 6 bases and J by 1 base, 12 bases remained unmatched. CDR3 protein: CASSSGTGGDKDNYGYTF. CDR3 nucleotides: TGTGCCAGCAGCTCCGGGACAGGGGGCGATAAGGATAACTATGGCTACACCTTC.

This chain links TRBV14 with TRBJ1-5; D is unresolved. Trimming took off 5 bases at V and 0 bases at J, with 14 bases between the two ends. The V gene's germline CDR1 is SGHDN and CDR2 FVKESK. The CDR3 covers 16 residues. CDR3 nucleotide sequence: TGTGCCAGCAGCGACCTGGAGGGTTATAGCAATCAGCCCCAGCATTTT. It translates to CASSDLEGYSNQPQHF.

Comments on this clonotype: It may be a read error: a sequence one base away is much more abundant. The gene calls are TRBV6-5 and TRBJ2-7; D may correspond to TRBD1 or TRBD2 (5 bases each). Germline V gives CDR1 MNHEY, CDR2 SVGAGI. This CDR3 contains 15 residues. In nucleotides, the CDR3 is TGTGCCAGCAGTTACGATCGGGACGGATTCTACGAGCGGTACTTC. It translates to CASSYDRDGFYERYF.

V usage is TRBV25-1 and J usage is TRBJ1-2; D gene ambiguous. V lost 4 bases to trimming and J lost 1 base, with 16 bases between them. Germline lookup yields CDR1 MGHDK and CDR2 SYGVNS. The CDR3 is 16 amino acids. CDR3 residues: CASSGIGSRHNYGYTF. For the CDR3, the DNA is TGTGCCAGCAGTGGGATTGGGAGCAGGCATAACTATGGCTACACCTTC.

The rearrangement uses TRBV5-1 and TRBJ1-2; D ambiguous. Looked up from germline, CDR1 is SGHRS and CDR2 is YFSETQ. Trimming cost V 2 bases and J 4 bases, with 12 bases left between them. CDR3 length: 14 residues. CDR3 loop: CASSFKGERYGYTF. CDR3 coding DNA: TGCGCCAGCAGCTTCAAGGGAGAGCGCTATGGCTACACCTTC.

This sequence joins TRBV20-1 and TRBJ2-5; 11 nucleotides match TRBD2. The V segment lost 4 bases and the J segment 6 bases; nucleotides outside the gene matches: 10. Germline lookup yields CDR1 DFQATT and CDR2 SNEGSKA (reference sequence). The CDR3 consists of 15 residues. CDR3 loop: CSATGLAGGVQTQYF. The CDR3, as DNA: TGCAGTGCTACCGGACTAGCGGGCGGGGTCCAGACCCAGTACTTC.

This clonotype has a count of ten or more. This chain joins TRBV6-5 and TRBJ2-7; the match to TRBD2 covers 7 bases. CDR3 length equals 16 residues. Germline CDR1 is MNHEY and CDR2 is SVGAGI. The V segment lost 2 bases and the J segment 0 bases; nucleotides outside the gene matches: 7. CDR3 amino acids: CASSYGAGASSYEQYF. CDR3 coding DNA: TGTGCCAGCAGTTACGGCGCGGGAGCAAGCTCCTACGAGCAGTACTTC.

Comment on this clonotype: The junction does not match germline at one end; this may be a read error. The rearrangement joins TRBV29-1 to TRBJ2-7; 9 positions match TRBD1. The CDR3 runs to 15 residues. CDR1 SQVTM and CDR2 ANQGSEA come from the germline V gene. The CDR3 is CSVILTGTGHYEQCF. The CDR3 DNA reads TGCAGCGTTATCCTAACCGGGACAGGGCACTACGAGCAGTGCTTC.

With respect to this clonotype: A much larger clone lies a single base off, so this may be a read error. The chain has TRBV7-2 and TRBJ2-7; TRBD2 matches 12 bases. Germline V CDR1 and CDR2: SGHTA, FQGNSA. CDR3 size: 17 residues. Here the CDR3 DNA reads TGTGCCAGCAGCTCCCGGACTAGCGGGAAGTTGGGCTACGGGCAGTACTTC. Translating gives CASSSRTSGKLGYGQYF.

Regarding this clonotype: This sequence may be a read error, since a much larger clone differs from it by one base. V is TRBV5-1 and J is TRBJ2-7; TRBD2 matches at 7 bases. The CDR3 covers 15 residues. Looked up from germline, CDR1 is SGHRS and CDR2 is YFSETQ. CDR3 loop: CDSSLVSGSAYEQYF. The CDR3 DNA sequence: TGCGACAGCAGCTTGGTTAGCGGGTCAGCCTACGAGCAGTACTTC.

Comment on this clonotype: A read error is possible here, since a much larger clone lies one base away. This chain uses TRBV28 with TRBJ1-2; D unclear. The CDR3 loop spans 15 amino acids. Per germline, CDR1 MDHEN and CDR2 SYDVKM. With 5 bases removed from V and 0 bases from J, the gap between germline ends came to 13 bases. CDR3 nucleotides: TGTGCCAGCAGTATTTCGGGCTCGACTAACTATGGCTACACCTTC. As protein: CASSISGSTNYGYTF.